This T cell receptor (beta chain) was identified in a study of monozygotic twins with inflammatory bowel disease. Study-wide findings and caveats: Lower sharing of clonotypes with other individuals was seen in IBD patients than in healthy twins. This was most marked in patients showing signs of disease activity.

As concerns this clonotype: The antigen is not known.

Researchers collected around 2.7 ml of blood per donor. TCRdb reworked the 5' RACE reads into one entry per CDR3 protein, no DNA. The clone table shows over 150,000 distinct CDR3 sequences, with the ten largest holding roughly 2.4%. Germline V gene data show CDR1 as KGHSH and CDR2 as LQKENI. The CDR3 spans 15 residues. This rearrangement joins TRBV18 to TRBJ1-2; TCRdb designates TRBD1, a call that cannot be tested without DNA. Sequencing was carried out using blood. This sequence was found in a human donor with ulcerative colitis or Crohn's disease, or a healthy co-twin of an affected twin (not recorded which). The CDR3 region is CASSPSGDANYGYTF.